These 9 T cell receptor beta chains were all obtained from the same sample, sequenced in a study of CD8+ T cells in alopecia areata. RNA was extracted and reverse transcribed into cDNA as the sequencing template. Assay: immunoSEQ multiplex PCR; the TCRdb copy retains only in-frame clones and omits some. Among fewer than 10,000 clones, 55% to 75% were seen once, and the ten largest hold 13% to 15%. Collection of lesional scalp punch biopsies and peripheral blood was performed in alopecia areata patients. Material: skin. The receptor set was obtained from a human donor with alopecia areata.

The chain carries TRBV18 and TRBJ1-5; 7 nucleotides align to TRBD1. Trimming took 3 bases from V and 8 from J; bases not matched to a gene: 4. The CDR3 has 13 residues. From germline, CDR1 is KGHSH and CDR2 LQKENI. CDR3 nucleotide sequence: TGTGCCAGCTCACCGGGCAGGGGGGAGCCCCAGCATTTT. It specifies CASSPGRGEPQHF. Looking up the rest from reference TRBV18 and TRBJ1-5 gives the full variable domain: NAGVMQNPRHLVRRRGQEARLRCSPMKGHSHVYWYRQLPEEGLKFMVYLQKENIIDESGMPKERFSAEFPKEGPSILRIQQVVRGDSAAYFCASSPGRGEPQHFGDGTRLSIL.

This sequence joins TRBV28 and TRBJ2-3; 7 positions agree with TRBD2. Germline V lookup: CDR1 MDHEN, CDR2 SYDVKM. J gave up 4 bases and V 8 bases, and 9 bases lay outside the gene matches. This CDR3 has 14 residues. Here the CDR3 DNA reads TGTGCCAGCTCTAGGGGACTATCCGCAGATACGCAGTATTTT. Its translation is CASSRGLSADTQYF.

V is TRBV5-1 and J is TRBJ2-7; D ambiguous. The CDR3 is made up of 16 amino acids. V lost 0 bases and J lost 3, with 16 bases in between. Germline V CDR1 and CDR2: SGHRS, YFSETQ. CDR3 in amino acids: CASSLGQSLVIYEQYF. The CDR3 DNA is TGCGCCAGCAGCTTGGGCCAGTCCCTTGTGATCTACGAGCAGTACTTC.

A single count supports this clone. The V and J genes are TRBV29-1 and TRBJ2-3, with 7 bases that match TRBD1. Germline CDR1 is SQVTM and CDR2 is ANQGSEA. The length of the CDR3 is 17 residues. V was pared by 4 bases and J by 2 bases, with 15 bases of the junction left unmatched. The CDR3, as DNA: TGCAGCGTTGGGGCACTATTAACAGGGGTCCCCACAGATACGCAGTATTTT. Protein sequence: CSVGALLTGVPTDTQYF.

This chain uses TRBV28 with TRBJ2-2; tentatively, D is TRBD1 (5 bases). V was pared by 6 bases and J by 6 bases, with 14 bases between. The germline gives CDR1 MDHEN, CDR2 SYDVKM. This CDR3 spans 14 amino acids. CDR3 region: CASRAGFRAGELFF. The CDR3 coding sequence is TGTGCCAGCAGGGCCGGCTTCAGGGCCGGGGAGCTGTTTTTT.

This clone is termed medium-sized. This chain links TRBV7-2 with TRBJ2-3; D is perhaps TRBD2 (6 bases). The V end was cut by 0 bases, the J end by 4 bases, with 11 bases between. Germline CDR1 is SGHTA and CDR2 is FQGNSA. The CDR3 contains 15 residues. The CDR3, as DNA: TGTGCCAGCAGCTTAGCCGCGACTAGATCAGATACGCAGTATTTT. Translation: CASSLAATRSDTQYF. The whole variable domain, remainder taken from reference TRBV7-2 and TRBJ2-3, is GAGVSQSPSNKVTEKGKDVELRCDPISGHTALYWYRQSLGQGLEFLIYFQGNSAPDKSGLPSDRFSAERTGGSVSTLTIQRTQQEDSAVYLCASSLAATRSDTQYFGPGTRLTVL.

The rearrangement links TRBV29-1 to TRBJ2-5; 10 nucleotides agree with TRBD2. The J segment lost 5 bases and the V segment lost 6 bases, leaving 21 bases of the junction unmatched. This CDR3 region has 18 residues. The germline V gene has CDR1 SQVTM and CDR2 ANQGSEA. In DNA form, the CDR3 reads TGCAGCGTCCGCCCCGTAGGCCTAGCGGGGGTCAGGCGGGAGACCCAGTACTTC. As protein: CSVRPVGLAGVRRETQYF.

This chain joins TRBV7-3 and TRBJ2-2; D not resolved. Germline loops: CDR1 SGHTA, CDR2 FQGTGA. The CDR3 has 14 amino acids. With 3 bases removed from V and 4 bases from J, the gap between germline ends came to 9 bases. CDR3 in amino acids: CASSFNGITGELFF. The CDR3 bases are TGTGCCAGCAGCTTTAACGGTATCACCGGGGAGCTGTTTTTT.

This chain joins TRBV28 and TRBJ2-5; 12 nucleotides line up with TRBD1. V gave up 10 bases and J gave up 8 bases; unmatched junction bases: 8. The V gene's germline CDR1 is MDHEN and CDR2 SYDVKM. This CDR3 has 13 amino acids. For the CDR3, the DNA is TGTGCCACCAATACGGGACAGGGGGCCACCCAGTACTTC. This encodes CATNTGQGATQYF.